A selection of T cell receptor beta chains follows, all from one sample in a study of cytomegalovirus exposure and HLA in healthy donors. Profiled with immunoSEQ multiplex PCR; TCRdb holds only in-frame clones, not every one. The sample lists 60,000 or so clones; 92% were seen once. Sequences were obtained from PBMCs. The receptors here all came from a woman under 30 in good health and CMV-seronegative. The CDR3 runs from the conserved cysteine through the conserved F or W. The D gene is left open where the match is weak. For some rows the clone size is stated as once, few or many, or as a class when expanded; others skip it.

J gene	clone size	V gene	D gene	CDR3 DNA	CDR3 protein
TRBJ2-7	NA	TRBV2	TRBD1	TGTGCCAGCGGAGGGGGGGGGACAGGGGTGTACGAGCAGTACTTC	CASGGGGTGVYEQYF
TRBJ2-3	NA	TRBV5-1	TRBD2	TGCGCCAGCAGCTCGGGGGGGTTCCCAGATACGCAGTATTTT	CASSSGGFPDTQYF
TRBJ2-4	NA	TRBV28	TRBD1	TGTGCCACCGGGGCAGGGGGCCTAGCCAAAAACATTCAGTACTTC	CATGAGGLAKNIQYF
TRBJ2-7	NA	TRBV27	NA	TGTGCCAGCAGTTTTGGAGGTAACTACGAGCAGTACTTC	CASSFGGNYEQYF
TRBJ2-1	NA	TRBV2	NA	TGTGCCAGCAGCGAGGACAGGTGGGGGAGGAATGAGCAGTTCTTC	CASSEDRWGRNEQFF
TRBJ1-2	NA	TRBV5-4	TRBD1	TGTGCCAGCAGCTCTCGGGGCAGGGGGCAAATCAACTATGGCTACACCTTC	CASSSRGRGQINYGYTF
TRBJ2-1	NA	TRBV18	NA	TGTGCCAGCTCACCATCTAACGCCAATGAGCAGTTCTTC	CASSPSNANEQFF
TRBJ2-7	NA	TRBV6-5	NA	TGTGCCAGCAGTTACCGGGACACCACCTACGAGCAGTACTTC	CASSYRDTTYEQYF
TRBJ2-3	NA	TRBV7-2	NA	TGTGCCAGCAGCTTAGGTGGGCCGACAGATACGCAGTATTTT	CASSLGGPTDTQYF
TRBJ2-3	NA	TRBV11-1	NA	TGTGCCAGCAGCTTAAGTCTAATTTCTAGCACAGATACGCAGTATTTT	CASSLSLISSTDTQYF
TRBJ1-5	NA	TRBV6-7	TRBD1	TGTGCCAGCAGCGGACAGGGGAATAATCAGCCCCAGCATTTT	CASSGQGNNQPQHF
TRBJ1-1	NA	TRBV5-1	NA	TGCGCCAGCAGCCCAGGAGGGAGGGAATCCACTGAAGCTTTCTTT	CASSPGGRESTEAFF
TRBJ2-3	NA	TRBV29-1	NA	TGCAGCGTTGATGGGGGGTTTATCACGCAGTATTTT	CSVDGGFITQYF
TRBJ1-1	NA	TRBV6-5	TRBD1	TGTGCCAGCAGTTACTCAGGGGGCATGCCAGCTTTCTTT	CASSYSGGMPAFF
TRBJ1-1	NA	TRBV13	TRBD1	TGTGCCAGCAGCGTACAGCTGGGGACAGGGGGCTCTGAAGCTTTCTTT	CASSVQLGTGGSEAFF
TRBJ1-4	NA	TRBV18	NA	TGTGCCAGCTCACCAATACCGGTCCCGGAGTCAAAACTGTTTTTT	CASSPIPVPESKLFF
TRBJ2-1	once	TRBV4-1	TRBD2	TGCGCCAGCAGCCAAGATAAGGTAATAGCGGGGGGGCCTGGATGGAATGAGCAGTTCTTC	CASSQDKVIAGGPGWNEQFF
TRBJ2-1	NA	TRBV11-2	TRBD1	TGTGCCAGCAGCTGGGGACAGAGGGAGCAGTTCTTC	CASSWGQREQFF
TRBJ2-2	NA	TRBV4-3	NA	TGCGCCAGCAGCCCTAGCGATAACACCGGGGAGCTGTTTTTT	CASSPSDNTGELFF
TRBJ1-5	NA	TRBV27	NA	TGTGCCAGCAGTGCCTCTCCGGGTCAGCCCCAGCATTTT	CASSASPGQPQHF
TRBJ2-7	NA	TRBV27	TRBD2	TGTGCCAGCAGTCCCCTAGCGGGGGGTACCTACGAGCAGTACTTC	CASSPLAGGTYEQYF
TRBJ2-1	once	TRBV7-9	TRBD1	TGTGCCAGCAGCACTACATTGGGGGACAGACACTACAATGAGCAGTTCTTC	CASSTTLGDRHYNEQFF
TRBJ2-7	NA	TRBV18	NA	TGTGCCAGCTCACCTATGCCAGCAGGAGGGACAGTGAGGACCTACGAGCAGTACTTC	CASSPMPAGGTVRTYEQYF
TRBJ2-3	NA	TRBV27	NA	TGTGCCAGCAGTTTAATCCGGGTCCCTCCGGATACGCAGTATTTT	CASSLIRVPPDTQYF
TRBJ2-1	NA	TRBV5-1	TRBD2	TGCGCCAGCAGTTTGAGCGGGGGGGTCTACAATGAGCAGTTCTTC	CASSLSGGVYNEQFF
TRBJ1-1	NA	TRBV28	NA	TGTGCCAGCAGTTTAATGCTGACAGTGACTGAAGCTTTCTTT	CASSLMLTVTEAFF
TRBJ1-5	NA	TRBV7-9	NA	TGTGCCAGCAGCTTTTACAATCAGCCCCAGCATTTT	CASSFYNQPQHF
TRBJ1-5	NA	TRBV28	NA	TGTGCCAGCAGTTGGTCAGGTAACGGTCAGCCCCAGCATTTT	CASSWSGNGQPQHF
TRBJ1-2	NA	TRBV9	TRBD1	TGTGCCAGCAGCGTAACAGGGGGCAGGGGCTACACCTTC	CASSVTGGRGYTF